A selection of T cell receptor beta chains follows, all from one sample in a study of blood T cell repertoires in COVID-19. The assay was immunoSEQ multiplex PCR, and TCRdb's table has in-frame clones only and misses some. There are approximately 94,000 clones in the sample; around 85% occur only once, and roughly 13% lies in the top ten. The material sequenced was peripheral blood. The receptors shown here come from a man in his fifties or sixties with active or convalescent COVID-19. The CDR3 runs from the conserved cysteine through the conserved F or W. Each record gives: V gene, J gene, D gene, clone size, CDR3 DNA, CDR3 protein. A D gene is named only where the DNA matches it firmly. Size tells how often a clone was seen (once, few, many) or the class of an expanded clone, and some rows leave it out.

>TRBV24-1|TRBJ1-2|TRBD1|once
TGTGCCACCAGTGATACAAGGACAGGGAACTATGGCTACACCTTC
CATSDTRTGNYGYTF
>TRBV6-5|TRBJ2-1|TRBD2|-
TGTGCCAGCAATTACGGGCTAGCGGGAGTTGGTAATGAGCAGTTCTTC
CASNYGLAGVGNEQFF
>TRBV19|TRBJ2-7|-|-
TGTGCCAGTAGCCAGAGGCCGGAGAGCTCCTACGAGCAGTACTTC
CASSQRPESSYEQYF
>TRBV4-1|TRBJ2-4|TRBD1|-
TGCGCCAGCAGCCAAGGACAGGGGGCGACCAAAAACATTCAGTACTTC
CASSQGQGATKNIQYF
>TRBV21-1|TRBJ1-4|-|-
TGTGCCAGCAGCGGAGGACAGGGGAAGGGTAATGAAAAACTGTTTTTT
CASSGGQGKGNEKLFF
>TRBV4-1|TRBJ2-7|TRBD1|once
TGCGCCAGCAGGGGGACCGGGACAGGGGTCCACGAGCAGTACTTC
CASRGTGTGVHEQYF
>TRBV29-1|TRBJ1-1|TRBD1|-
TGCAGCGTTGAGCTCCCACAGGGGGCTGAAGCTTTCTTT
CSVELPQGAEAFF
>TRBV12-3/TRBV12-4|TRBJ2-5|-|-
TGTGCCAGCAGTAGGACACCCCAAGAGACCCAGTACTTC
CASSRTPQETQYF
>TRBV19|TRBJ2-5|-|-
TGTGCCAGTAGTAGCGGACAGATTTCGGAGACCCAGTACTTC
CASSSGQISETQYF
>TRBV12-5|TRBJ1-2|-|-
TGTGCTAGTGGTTTGATGGGGACTGGAGGCTACACCTTC
CASGLMGTGGYTF
>TRBV7-7|TRBJ2-1|TRBD2|-
TGTGCTAGCAGCTTAACCGGGACTAGCTCCTACAATGAGCAGTTCTTC
CASSLTGTSSYNEQFF
>TRBV5-1|TRBJ2-5|TRBD1|once
TGCGCCAGCAGCTTGCAGGGACAGGGAAGGGAGACCCAGTACTTC
CASSLQGQGRETQYF
>TRBV11-2|TRBJ1-2|TRBD1|-
TGTGCCAGCAGCCAGACAGGGATTGATGGCTACACCTTC
CASSQTGIDGYTF
>TRBV5-1|TRBJ1-4|TRBD1|-
TGCGCCAGCAGCTTGGGACAGGGCGGACCTGAAAAACTGTTTTTT
CASSLGQGGPEKLFF
>TRBV11-2|TRBJ2-7|TRBD1|-
TGTGCCAGCAGCTTAGTGCGGGACAGGGGCTACGAGCAGTACTTC
CASSLVRDRGYEQYF
>TRBV6-4|TRBJ2-3|TRBD1|-
TGTGCCAGCAGTGACTCGGGGGACAGGAGCACAGATACGCAGTATTTT
CASSDSGDRSTDTQYF
>TRBV5-5|TRBJ2-2|-|-
TGTGCCAGCAGCCCCCATACGGCGAACACCGGGGAGCTGTTTTTT
CASSPHTANTGELFF
>TRBV4-1|TRBJ2-7|TRBD2|-
TGCGCCAGCAGCCAAGATCCCTTAGCGGGAGGGATGAGGTACTTC
CASSQDPLAGGMRYF
>TRBV28|TRBJ1-1|TRBD1|-
TGTGCCAGCAATCCTCTAAAGCAGGGGGCGGACACTGAAGCTTTCTTT
CASNPLKQGADTEAFF
>TRBV12-5|TRBJ2-7|TRBD2|-
TGTGCTAGTGGTAAGGGGACTAGCGGGCTGCGGACAGACGAGCAGTACTTC
CASGKGTSGLRTDEQYF
>TRBV5-6|TRBJ1-6|TRBD1|-
TGTGCCAGCAGCGCAGGGGGACCCCTCCACTTT
CASSAGGPLHF
>TRBV29-1|TRBJ2-1|-|-
TGCAGCGCAGAAGGACAGCAGAAAGCCTACAATGAGCAGTTCTTC
CSAEGQQKAYNEQFF
>TRBV6-4|TRBJ1-1|-|once
TGTGCCAGCAGCAGCGGGGGGTCAACTGAAGCTTTCTTT
CASSSGGSTEAFF
>TRBV2|TRBJ2-7|TRBD1|-
TGTGCCAGCAGTGAAGGAAGGGACAGGGTTTTCTACGAGCAGTACTTC
CASSEGRDRVFYEQYF
>TRBV5-1|TRBJ1-2|TRBD1|-
TGCGCCAGCAGCGTAACCCAGGGGGCCTATGGCTACACCTTC
CASSVTQGAYGYTF
>TRBV19|TRBJ1-6|TRBD1|-
TGTGCCACCGGGGACAGGACAGGGGATTCACCCCTCCACTTT
CATGDRTGDSPLHF
>TRBV2|TRBJ1-4|-|-
TGTGCCAGCAGTGCGGACAGTAATGAAAAACTGTTTTTT
CASSADSNEKLFF
>TRBV4-2|TRBJ1-5|-|-
TGTGCCAGCAGCAGCTCGGGAGGACAACAGCATTTT
CASSSSGGQQHF
>TRBV27|TRBJ1-6|-|-
TGTGCCAGCAGTTTATCGGGCAGGGTTGACTCACCCCTCCACTTT
CASSLSGRVDSPLHF
>TRBV6-5|TRBJ1-5|-|once
TGTGCCAGCAGGCCGCAGGGTTCCGGCAATCAGCCCCAGCATTTT
CASRPQGSGNQPQHF
>TRBV28|TRBJ1-5|TRBD1|-
TGTGCCAGCAGCCCTGGACAGGTACATAATCAGCCCCAGCATTTT
CASSPGQVHNQPQHF
>TRBV27|TRBJ2-7|-|-
TGTGCCAGCAGTTTAGGGCACAGTTACGAGCAGTACTTC
CASSLGHSYEQYF
>TRBV11-2|TRBJ2-7|TRBD1|-
TGTGCCAGCAGCCCCGGACAGGGGGTCTACGAGCAGTACTTC
CASSPGQGVYEQYF
>TRBV19|TRBJ2-3|TRBD2|-
TGTGCCAGTAGTAAAAGCGGGAGGCCAGATACGCAGTATTTT
CASSKSGRPDTQYF
>TRBV12-3/TRBV12-4|TRBJ2-7|-|few
TGTGCCAGCAGCCAGGGTCCCTACGAGCAGTACTTC
CASSQGPYEQYF
>TRBV27|TRBJ1-2|-|few
TGTGCCAGCAGTTTAAGATGGGACACCCCCTATGGCTACACCTTC
CASSLRWDTPYGYTF
>TRBV7-2|TRBJ2-7|-|-
TGTGCCAGCAAAATCCGGGACTCCTACGAGCAGTACTTC
CASKIRDSYEQYF
>TRBV7-9|TRBJ1-3|-|few
TGTGCCAGCAGCCTCAACGCCCCCTCTCTACTTGGAAACACCATATATTTT
CASSLNAPSLLGNTIYF
>TRBV18|TRBJ2-5|TRBD2|-
TGTGCCAGCTCACCACCGGGGGGGAGTCAAGAGACCCAGTACTTC
CASSPPGGSQETQYF
>TRBV19|TRBJ1-5|TRBD1|-
TGTGCCAGTAGCCACAGGGGACAGGGCAATCAGCCCCAGCATTTT
CASSHRGQGNQPQHF
>TRBV19|TRBJ2-1|TRBD1|-
TGTGCCAGTAGTGCCCAAACAGGGGGGGAGCAGTTCTTC
CASSAQTGGEQFF
>TRBV7-9|TRBJ1-4|-|few
TGTGCCAGCAGCTTAGTAGACAGTCTGGGTGAAAAACTGTTTTTT
CASSLVDSLGEKLFF
>TRBV30|TRBJ1-1|-|-
TGTGCCTGGAGTGTAACAGCGAACACTGAAGCTTTCTTT
CAWSVTANTEAFF
>TRBV7-9|TRBJ2-1|TRBD2|-
TGTGCCAGCAGCCCCGGGACTAGCGGGAGTGTTGGTGAGCAGTTCTTC
CASSPGTSGSVGEQFF
>TRBV12-3/TRBV12-4|TRBJ1-1|-|-
TGTGCCAGCAGACAAGGACAGTCCACTGAAGCTTTCTTT
CASRQGQSTEAFF
>TRBV19|TRBJ2-7|TRBD2|few
TGTGCCAGTAGTGCTCAATCTAGCGGGAGTAACTTAGTCTACGAGCAGTACTTC
CASSAQSSGSNLVYEQYF
>TRBV24-1|TRBJ2-2|-|-
TGTGCCACCAGTGACAGCGGACCGTCGAACACCGGGGAGCTGTTTTTT
CATSDSGPSNTGELFF
>TRBV9|TRBJ2-7|-|-
TGTGCCAGCAGCGTTTCCGGGACTGTTATTTACGAGCAGTACTTC
CASSVSGTVIYEQYF
>TRBV13|TRBJ2-3|TRBD2|-
TGTGCCAGCAGCGCGACTAGCGGGAGGGCCACTAGCACAGATACGCAGTATTTT
CASSATSGRATSTDTQYF
>TRBV11-2|TRBJ2-3|-|-
TGTGCCACCCAAGGGTGGGGCGGGATCACAGATACGCAGTATTTT
CATQGWGGITDTQYF
>TRBV25-1|TRBJ1-1|-|-
TGTGCCAGCAGTGAATCGGGACAACTTGGGAACACTGAAGCTTTCTTT
CASSESGQLGNTEAFF
>TRBV5-4|TRBJ2-1|TRBD2|once
TGTGCCAGCAGCACACCGGGACTAGCGGGAGGCAATGAGCAGTTCTTC
CASSTPGLAGGNEQFF
>TRBV7-6|TRBJ2-1|TRBD2|-
TGTGCCAGCAGCTTAGTAGCGGGAGGGGAAGGTGAGCAGTTCTTC
CASSLVAGGEGEQFF
>TRBV5-1|TRBJ2-5|-|few
TGCGCCAGCACCGCTTCTCCAGGGGGGATAGAGACCCAGTACTTC
CASTASPGGIETQYF
>TRBV7-8|TRBJ1-4|-|-
TGTGCCAGCAGCCGGACTGCAACTAATGAAAAACTGTTTTTT
CASSRTATNEKLFF
>TRBV11-2|TRBJ2-7|TRBD2|-
TGTGCCAGCAGCCCCGCGGGAGGGAGATTCTCCTACGAGCAGTACTTC
CASSPAGGRFSYEQYF